This entry lists 19 T cell receptor beta chains sequenced from one sample in a study of OX40 agonist ivuxolimab in advanced cancers. Library method: the immunoSEQ multiplex PCR assay. TCRdb provides this immuneACCESS table in a form limited to in-frame rearrangements. Some clones are lacking; in checked studies, under half of them reflect an unresolved V gene, and why the rest are absent is not known. The sample table contains about 30,000 clones; only one count was recorded for roughly 83% of them. The ten largest account for around 20% of the sample. The input for sequencing was CD4+ or CD8+ T cells sorted from blood, taken in a trial of the OX40 agonist ivuxolimab. Every receptor here comes from an adult with an advanced solid tumor such as melanoma, head and neck, liver or kidney cancer.

CDR3 in DNA: TGCGCCAGCAGCCAGGCCCGGGACAGGGTTGTGAATGAGCAGTTCTTC. Translating gives CASSQARDRVVNEQFF. J is TRBJ2-1 and V is TRBV4-1; 9 positions agree with TRBD1. The CDR3 runs to 16 residues. The V segment lost 3 bases and the J segment 7 bases; nucleotides outside the gene matches: 10. Looked up from germline, CDR1 is MGHRA and CDR2 is YSYEKL.

The rearrangement links TRBV6-4 to TRBJ2-3, with 9 positions matching TRBD1. The CDR3 is 15 residues long. Germline CDR1 and CDR2: MRHNA and SNTAGT. V trimming: 5 bases; J trimming: 2 bases; junction bases outside the gene matches: 5. The DNA for the CDR3 is TGTGCCAGCAGTCTGGACAGGGGAGCCACAGATACGCAGTATTTT. Protein sequence: CASSLDRGATDTQYF.

The chain has TRBV15 and TRBJ1-2, with a tentative D call TRBD1 (6 bases). Trimming removed 0 bases from V and 7 bases from J, with 15 bases in between. This CDR3 has 15 amino acids. In germline, CDR1 is LNHNV, CDR2 YYDKDF (reference sequence). The CDR3 here is CATSREGGGRVGYTF. The CDR3 DNA reads as TGTGCCACCAGCAGAGAGGGAGGGGGACGCGTTGGCTACACCTTC.

This rearrangement joins TRBV14 to TRBJ1-1; no clear D gene. The V gene's germline CDR1 is SGHDN and CDR2 FVKESK. The CDR3 totals 14 residues. Trimming took off 1 base at V and 4 bases at J, with 10 bases between the two ends. The CDR3 DNA sequence: TGTGCCAGCAGCCAAGGGGTGGAGGTCACTGAAGCTTTCTTT. Protein sequence: CASSQGVEVTEAFF.

The rearrangement links TRBV4-1 to TRBJ1-2, with D hard to call. V was pared by 2 bases and J by 4 bases, with 17 bases between. This CDR3 is built from 16 residues. Germline loops: CDR1 MGHRA, CDR2 YSYEKL. The CDR3 sequence: CASSQSESLGVYGYTF. The CDR3 DNA reads TGCGCCAGCAGCCAATCGGAGAGCCTTGGGGTCTATGGCTACACCTTC.

The V and J genes are TRBV6-5 and TRBJ2-7; possibly TRBD2 for D (6 bases). The V gene lost 4 bases and the J gene lost 2 bases, with 15 bases spanning the gap. The CDR3 extends over 15 amino acids. CDR1 and CDR2 from the germline V gene are MNHEY and SVGAGI. In DNA, the CDR3 is TGTGCCAGCAGTTCCACCGGGGGTAGGGCCTACGAGCAGTACTTC. Its translation: CASSSTGGRAYEQYF.

V and J are TRBV25-1 and TRBJ1-2; D perhaps matches TRBD1 (6 bases). Trimming shortened V by 2 bases and J by 4 bases, and 14 bases separated the two germline ends. Germline loops: CDR1 MGHDK, CDR2 SYGVNS. The CDR3 consists of 15 residues. DNA of the CDR3: TGTGCCAGCAGTGAAAGGGGGTATCGGGGCTATGGCTACACCTTC. Amino acids: CASSERGYRGYGYTF.

There are a few counts of this clone. The V call is TRBV4-2, the J call TRBJ1-6; 7 nucleotides match TRBD1. The germline V gene encodes CDR1 LGHNA and CDR2 YNFKEQ. The CDR3 loop spans 14 amino acids. Trimming removed 4 bases from V and 7 bases from J; junction bases left unmatched: 4. Here the CDR3 DNA reads TGTGCCAGCAGCCTGGGGACAGAGAATTCACCCCTCCACTTT. Translating gives CASSLGTENSPLHF.

The genes are TRBV5-6 and TRBJ1-1, with a possible D match to TRBD1 (6 bases). The germline V and J ends were trimmed by 0 bases and 5 bases, with 11 bases remaining between them. Germline CDR1 and CDR2: SGHDT and YYEEEE. This CDR3 contains 14 residues. The CDR3 spells CASSLDGGETEAFF. The CDR3 DNA reads as TGTGCCAGCAGCTTGGATGGGGGCGAGACTGAAGCTTTCTTT. The variable domain in full, completed from reference TRBV5-6 and TRBJ1-1, reads DAGVTQSPTHLIKTRGQQVTLRCSPKSGHDTVSWYQQALGQGPQFIFQYYEEEERQRGNFPDRFSGHQFPNYSSELNVNALLLGDSALYLCASSLDGGETEAFFGQGTRLTVV.

V and J are TRBV29-1 and TRBJ2-3; D is perhaps TRBD2 (7 bases). With 7 bases removed from V and 6 bases from J, the gap between germline ends came to 17 bases. The CDR3 consists of 13 residues. Germline CDR1 SQVTM, CDR2 ANQGSEA. The CDR3 spells CSEGGLSSDTQYF. The CDR3 nucleotides are TGCAGCGAGGGGGGGCTTTCCTCCGATACGCAGTATTTT.

This rearrangement joins TRBV5-1 to TRBJ1-5; D unresolved. There are 14 residues in the CDR3. Germline CDR1 and CDR2: SGHRS and YFSETQ. V lost 0 bases and J 2 bases, leaving 6 bases between the germline ends. CDR3 coding DNA: TGCGCCAGCAGCTTGGCGTCGGGCAATCAGCCCCAGCATTTT. Protein product: CASSLASGNQPQHF.

The chain employs TRBV19 and TRBJ2-2; possibly TRBD1 for D (5 bases). Germline CDR1 is LNHDA and CDR2 is SQIVND (reference sequence). With 1 base removed from V and 5 bases from J, the gap between germline ends came to 8 bases. The CDR3 consists of 14 residues. The CDR3 region is CASSIGTITGELFF. DNA of the CDR3: TGTGCCAGTAGTATAGGGACAATTACCGGGGAGCTGTTTTTT.

This clone was detected once. This chain joins TRBV6-1 and TRBJ2-5; D unclear. The germline V gene encodes CDR1 MNHNS and CDR2 SASEGT. V was cut by 0 bases and J by 0 bases, with 14 bases left in between. The CDR3 covers 17 residues. The CDR3 region is CASSEAPDRWYQETQYF. The CDR3 DNA reads as TGTGCCAGCAGTGAAGCCCCGGACCGATGGTACCAAGAGACCCAGTACTTC.

This rearrangement joins TRBV4-3 to TRBJ2-7, with D possibly being TRBD1 (6 bases). Germline V gene data show CDR1 as LGHNA and CDR2 as YSLEER. This CDR3 contains 15 residues. Trimming removed 4 bases at V and 7 bases at J, with 20 bases between. The CDR3 DNA reads as TGCGCCAGCAGCCTCCAGGGGAACCGGCCGGGGGAGCAGTACTTC. Translated: CASSLQGNRPGEQYF.

V gene TRBV7-2 combines with J gene TRBJ2-5; D not certain. Germline CDR1 SGHTA, CDR2 FQGNSA. The V end lost 0 bases, the J end lost 1 base, and 6 bases lay between the germline ends. This CDR3 has 14 amino acids. CDR3 DNA: TGTGCCAGCAGCTTAGCGGGTCCCCAAGAGACCCAGTACTTC. Residues: CASSLAGPQETQYF. The full variable domain, rest sourced from reference TRBV7-2 and TRBJ2-5, is GAGVSQSPSNKVTEKGKDVELRCDPISGHTALYWYRQSLGQGLEFLIYFQGNSAPDKSGLPSDRFSAERTGGSVSTLTIQRTQQEDSAVYLCASSLAGPQETQYFGPGTRLLVL.

The chain uses TRBV9 and TRBJ2-2, with D maybe TRBD2 (6 bases). The V end was cut by 5 bases, the J end by 4 bases, with 15 bases between. The germline V gene has CDR1 SGDLS and CDR2 YYNGEE. The CDR3 totals 15 residues. CDR3: CASREGALGTGELFF. CDR3 DNA sequence: TGTGCCAGCAGGGAGGGTGCGTTAGGCACCGGGGAGCTGTTTTTT.

V gene TRBV5-1 combines with J gene TRBJ2-3; 10 bases match TRBD2. V lost 0 bases, J lost 3 bases, and 1 base stayed unmatched. The V gene's germline CDR1 is SGHRS and CDR2 YFSETQ. The CDR3 is made up of 15 amino acids. CDR3 nucleotides: TGCGCCAGCAGCTTGGAACTAGCGGGAACAGATACGCAGTATTTT. Translation gives CASSLELAGTDTQYF.

CDR3 nucleotides: TGTGCCACCAGCATGGGGACAGTCAATCAGCCCCAGCATTTT. Amino acids: CATSMGTVNQPQHF. The chain carries TRBV15 and TRBJ1-5; TRBD1 matches 7 bases. CDR1 and CDR2 (germline): LNHNV, YYDKDF (reference sequence). The CDR3 extends over 14 amino acids. The junction had 3 bases not matched to a gene; V was cut back by 4 bases and J by 3 bases.

The chain uses TRBV7-8 and TRBJ2-1, with unresolved D. The V and J ends lost 1 base and 2 bases respectively, with 9 bases between them. Germline V gives CDR1 SGHVS, CDR2 FQNEAQ. This CDR3 is built from 15 residues. CDR3: CASSLVLGAYNEQFF. In DNA, the CDR3 is TGTGCCAGCAGCTTAGTCCTTGGAGCCTACAATGAGCAGTTCTTC.